This T cell receptor (beta chain) was identified in a study of shared clonotypes between healthy human individuals. On the study more broadly: CD4 naive and CD4 memory each took three plates per donor, while CD8 naive took two and CD8 memory one. Findings and caveats of the study: Between a handful of donors, naive CD4 clonotypes were shared at a level of about 5.3%.

Each replicate PCR on the sorted subsets used about 220 ng DNA (roughly 32,000 T cell genomes). Here immunoSEQ multiplex PCR was the method, and the copy in TCRdb shows in-frame clones only, minus some. This sample has around 2,100,000 clones, with 85% to 95% found just once. Details on this clone: Its antigen is as yet unknown.

Naive CD8 cells lacked CD45RO, underwent positive selection for CCR7 and left out terminally differentiated effector memory CD45RA+ cells. Within Nashville, Tennessee resided all donors, each a Caucasian adult. Source material: naive CD8+ T cells sorted from blood. This clonotype was obtained from a man aged 18-30 years in good health.

As DNA, the CDR3 is TGTGCCACCCATACAGGGGTTAGCGGGGAGCTGTTTTTT. Residues: CATHTGVSGELFF. The J gene is TRBJ2-2, the V gene TRBV10-3; 7 nucleotides line up with TRBD1. The germline V gene encodes CDR1 ENHRY and CDR2 SYGVKD. J lost 7 bases, V lost 10 bases, and 9 bases had no gene match. The CDR3 spans 13 residues.